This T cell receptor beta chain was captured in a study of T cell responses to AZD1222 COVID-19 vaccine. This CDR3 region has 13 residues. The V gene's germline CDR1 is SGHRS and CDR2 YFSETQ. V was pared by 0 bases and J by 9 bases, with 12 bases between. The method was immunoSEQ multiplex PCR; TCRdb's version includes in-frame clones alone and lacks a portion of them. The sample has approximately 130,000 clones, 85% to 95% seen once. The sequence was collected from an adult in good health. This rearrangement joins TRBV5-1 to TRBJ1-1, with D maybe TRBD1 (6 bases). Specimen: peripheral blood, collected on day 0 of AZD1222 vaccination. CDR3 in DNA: TGCGCCAGCAGCTTGGCCTGGACAGAACAAGCTTTCTTT. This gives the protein CASSLAWTEQAFF.